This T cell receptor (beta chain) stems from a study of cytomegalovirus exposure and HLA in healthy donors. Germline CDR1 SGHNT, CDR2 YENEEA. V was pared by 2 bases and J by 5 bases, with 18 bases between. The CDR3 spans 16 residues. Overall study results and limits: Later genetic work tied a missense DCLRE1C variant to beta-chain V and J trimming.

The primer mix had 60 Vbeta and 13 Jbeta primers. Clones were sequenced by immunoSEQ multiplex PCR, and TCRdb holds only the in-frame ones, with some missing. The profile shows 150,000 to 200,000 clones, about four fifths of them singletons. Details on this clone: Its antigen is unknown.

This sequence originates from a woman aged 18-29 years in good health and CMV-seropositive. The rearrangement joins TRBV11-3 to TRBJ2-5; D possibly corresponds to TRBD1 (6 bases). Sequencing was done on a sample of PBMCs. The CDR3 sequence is CASSLSTGRGRETQYF. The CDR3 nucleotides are TGTGCCAGCAGCTTATCCACAGGGCGAGGTCGGGAGACCCAGTACTTC.